Each of the 23 T cell receptor beta chains below was sequenced from the same sample in a study of T cell changes during pregnancy in multiple sclerosis. Repertoires were generated with immunoSEQ multiplex PCR, while TCRdb's copy carries only in-frame clones and drops some. The table records 40,000 or so clones, about 90% of them present only once. The material sequenced was CD4+ T cells from peripheral blood mononuclear cells, taken before pregnancy. The receptor set was obtained from a female donor with multiple sclerosis, enrolled in a pregnancy study.

The V and J genes are TRBV7-2 and TRBJ1-1; the D is unclear. The CDR3 consists of 14 residues. The germline gives CDR1 SGHTA, CDR2 FQGNSA. Trimming left V 1 base short and J 1 base short, with 7 bases between. The CDR3 DNA reads as TGTGCCAGCAGCTTAGACAGACCGAACACTGAAGCTTTCTTT. Protein: CASSLDRPNTEAFF.

The CDR3 spells CASSLGRTPTDTQYF. The CDR3 region has the DNA TGTGCCAGCAGCTTAGGGAGGACTCCCACAGATACGCAGTATTTT. The chain has TRBV7-2 and TRBJ2-3; possible D gene TRBD2, 5 bases. The V gene's germline CDR1 is SGHTA and CDR2 FQGNSA. V was pared by 1 base and J by 2 bases, with 10 bases between. The CDR3 runs to 15 residues. The whole variable domain, remainder taken from reference TRBV7-2 and TRBJ2-3, is GAGVSQSPSNKVTEKGKDVELRCDPISGHTALYWYRQSLGQGLEFLIYFQGNSAPDKSGLPSDRFSAERTGGSVSTLTIQRTQQEDSAVYLCASSLGRTPTDTQYFGPGTRLTVL.

The genes are TRBV5-6 and TRBJ1-1, with 9 bases aligning to TRBD1. This CDR3 comprises 14 residues. From germline, CDR1 is SGHDT and CDR2 YYEEEE. The V gene end was trimmed by 4 bases and the J gene end by 8 bases; junction bases not matched to a gene: 9. CDR3 in amino acids: CASSPGQGRVEAFF. The CDR3 bases are TGTGCCAGCAGCCCGGGACAGGGAAGGGTCGAAGCTTTCTTT.

This CDR3 reads CASSVRAGGTYNEQFF. The CDR3 nucleotides read TGTGCCAGCAGCGTAAGAGCGGGGGGGACCTACAATGAGCAGTTCTTC. V gene TRBV9 combines with J gene TRBJ2-1; 10 bases map to TRBD2. CDR3 size: 16 residues. V lost 1 base to trimming and J lost 2 bases; unmatched junction nucleotides: 3. Germline-derived CDR1 and CDR2 are SGDLS and YYNGEE. The full variable domain, with the rest looked up from reference TRBV9 and TRBJ2-1, is DSGVTQTPKHLITATGQRVTLRCSPRSGDLSVYWYQQSLDQGLQFLIQYYNGEERAKGNILERFSAQQFPDLHSELNLSSLELGDSALYFCASSVRAGGTYNEQFFGPGTRLTVL.

The chain uses TRBV7-2 and TRBJ1-4; no clear D gene. The CDR3 loop spans 15 amino acids. V was trimmed by 3 bases and J by 5 bases, leaving 13 bases between them. The germline gives CDR1 SGHTA, CDR2 FQGNSA. CDR3 region: CASSFRPERNEKLFF. Written as DNA, the CDR3 is TGTGCCAGCAGCTTCCGACCAGAGCGGAATGAAAAACTGTTTTTT.

CDR3 protein: CASSLRGPNEKLFF. The CDR3, as DNA: TGTGCCAGCAGCTTAAGGGGCCCCAATGAAAAACTGTTTTTT. V is TRBV7-9 and J is TRBJ1-4, with D tentatively TRBD1 (5 bases). The CDR3 covers 14 residues. Germline lookup yields CDR1 SEHNR and CDR2 FQNEAQ (reference sequence). Trimming took 2 bases from V and 5 from J, leaving 9 bases between them.

This sequence joins TRBV2 and TRBJ1-5; D unresolved. V lost 4 bases, J lost 7 bases, and 11 bases lay in between. Germline values: CDR1 SNHLY, CDR2 FYNNEI. This CDR3 is built from 13 residues. The CDR3 is CASSVWRVQPQHF. The CDR3 bases are TGTGCCAGCAGTGTCTGGAGGGTACAGCCCCAGCATTTT.

The V gene is TRBV2, the J gene TRBJ1-1, with D tentatively TRBD1 (6 bases). Trimming left V 5 bases short and J 0 bases short, with 7 bases between. Germline lookup yields CDR1 SNHLY and CDR2 FYNNEI. The CDR3 contains 13 residues. Here the CDR3 DNA reads TGTGCCAGCAGTTGGACAGTGAACACTGAAGCTTTCTTT. This encodes CASSWTVNTEAFF.

The chain carries TRBV2 and TRBJ2-3; 7 nucleotides line up with TRBD1. V was pared by 4 bases and J by 5 bases, with 9 bases of the junction left unmatched. This CDR3 has 15 residues. Looked up from germline, CDR1 is SNHLY and CDR2 is FYNNEI. The CDR3 nucleotides are TGTGCCAGCAGTGCAAGAGGGGGCCGGGAAGATACGCAGTATTTT. Its protein product is CASSARGGREDTQYF.

This chain joins TRBV9 and TRBJ2-2; TRBD2 is a possible D gene (5 bases). V dropped 2 bases and J dropped 2 bases, with 7 bases sitting between them. The CDR3 length is 14 residues. Germline V gene sequence: CDR1 SGDLS, CDR2 YYNGEE. Here the CDR3 DNA reads TGTGCCAGCAGCGTGCTAGCAAACACCGGGGAGCTGTTTTTT. Its translation is CASSVLANTGELFF.

The chain recombines TRBV18 with TRBJ1-4; 9 positions match TRBD1. Germline V gene data show CDR1 as KGHSH and CDR2 as LQKENI. V lost 6 bases and J lost 3; bases outside the gene matches: 8. This CDR3 is built from 16 residues. The CDR3 coding sequence is TGTGCCAGCTCCCGCTTACAGGGGGCGGCTAATGAAAAACTGTTTTTT. Residues: CASSRLQGAANEKLFF.

This clone was seen once. CDR3 sequence: CASSPIRGSAGANVLTF. The CDR3 DNA reads as TGTGCCAGCTCACCAATTCGGGGGTCCGCTGGGGCCAACGTCCTGACTTTC. V usage is TRBV18 and J usage is TRBJ2-6; perhaps TRBD2 as D (6 bases). The CDR3 sequence is 17 residues long. The V gene lost 2 bases and the J gene lost 2 bases, with 13 bases spanning the gap. The germline V gene encodes CDR1 KGHSH and CDR2 LQKENI.

J is TRBJ1-5 and V is TRBV25-1; no definite D call. The CDR3 is 18 residues long. The V and J ends lost 1 base and 3 bases respectively, with 19 bases between them. The V gene's germline CDR1 is MGHDK and CDR2 SYGVNS. CDR3 residues: CASSELPFRGRDNQPQHF. The CDR3 bases are TGTGCCAGCAGTGAATTACCTTTTCGAGGACGGGACAATCAGCCCCAGCATTTT.

The rearrangement links TRBV7-2 to TRBJ1-2, with 9 bases aligning to TRBD1. The CDR3 sequence is 16 residues long. Germline CDR1 SGHTA, CDR2 FQGNSA. V dropped 3 bases and J dropped 0; count of bases not matched to a gene: 5. CDR3 protein: CASSLEGQGANYGYTF. The CDR3 coding sequence is TGTGCCAGCAGCTTGGAGGGACAGGGCGCTAACTATGGCTACACCTTC. Based on the CDR3 plus reference TRBV7-2 and TRBJ1-2, the full variable domain is GAGVSQSPSNKVTEKGKDVELRCDPISGHTALYWYRQSLGQGLEFLIYFQGNSAPDKSGLPSDRFSAERTGGSVSTLTIQRTQQEDSAVYLCASSLEGQGANYGYTFGSGTRLTVV.

V gene TRBV27 combines with J gene TRBJ2-7, with 9 positions matching TRBD1. Germline CDR1 reads MNHEY; CDR2 reads SMNVEV (reference sequence). V trimming: 8 bases; J trimming: 5 bases; junction bases outside the gene matches: 13. The CDR3 sequence is 15 residues long. For the CDR3, the DNA is TGTGCCAGCCCCACTACAGGGGGCGATGGCGACGAGCAGTACTTC. It yields the protein CASPTTGGDGDEQYF.

This rearrangement joins TRBV4-3 to TRBJ2-3; 8 bases line up with TRBD2. Trimming removed 5 bases from V and 5 bases from J; junction bases left unmatched: 9. From germline, CDR1 is LGHNA and CDR2 YSLEER. This CDR3 comprises 15 residues. CDR3 in amino acids: CASSAVGGAGDTQYF. DNA of the CDR3: TGCGCCAGCAGCGCCGTCGGGGGGGCCGGAGATACGCAGTATTTT.

The rearrangement links TRBV30 to TRBJ2-7; weak D call: TRBD1 (7 bases). The V gene lost 3 bases and the J gene lost 1 base, with 16 bases spanning the gap. This CDR3 has 15 amino acids. Germline V lookup: CDR1 GTSNPN, CDR2 SVGIG (reference sequence). DNA for the CDR3: TGTGCCTGGAGCGGGGAGGCAGGGGGATCCTACGAGCAGTACTTC. Translation gives CAWSGEAGGSYEQYF.

The chain employs TRBV6-6 and TRBJ2-3; TRBD2 aligns across 9 bases. This CDR3 spans 12 amino acids. In germline, CDR1 is MNHNY, CDR2 SVGAGI (reference sequence). J lost 6 bases, V lost 7 bases, and 2 bases had no gene match. CDR3 DNA: TGTGCCAGCACCACTAGCGGGGATACGCAGTATTTT. It translates to CASTTSGDTQYF.

V gene TRBV30 combines with J gene TRBJ2-3; perhaps TRBD2 as D (5 bases). CDR1 and CDR2 from the germline V gene are GTSNPN and SVGIG (reference sequence). CDR3 size: 15 residues. The germline V and J ends were trimmed by 2 bases and 7 bases, with 19 bases remaining between them. CDR3 nucleotide sequence: TGTGCCTGGAGTCTGTGGGAGTGGGCCGTTCATACGCAGTATTTT. Translation gives CAWSLWEWAVHTQYF.

The chain combines TRBV5-1 with TRBJ1-6; TRBD1 agrees at 9 bases. Germline lookup yields CDR1 SGHRS and CDR2 YFSETQ. CDR3 length: 15 amino acids. Trimming took 2 bases from V and 10 from J; bases not matched to a gene: 7. CDR3 sequence reads: CASSFGTGIGSPLHF. The CDR3 DNA is TGCGCCAGCAGCTTCGGGACAGGGATCGGATCACCCCTCCACTTT.

This chain uses TRBV7-9 with TRBJ1-5, with 7 bases fitting TRBD1. The junction had 8 bases not matched to a gene; V was cut back by 1 base and J by 2 bases. CDR1 is SEHNR and CDR2 is FQNEAQ in the germline V gene (reference sequence). CDR3 length: 17 amino acids. The CDR3 protein is CASSLGQGGIGNQPQHF. CDR3 DNA: TGTGCCAGCAGCTTAGGACAGGGAGGTATTGGCAATCAGCCCCAGCATTTT.

This rearrangement joins TRBV4-1 to TRBJ2-4; 9 bases agree with TRBD2. Germline V gene lookup returns CDR1 MGHRA and CDR2 YSYEKL. Germline trimming cut 4 bases from V and 1 base from J; bases unmatched to any gene: 11. This CDR3 has 18 amino acids. The CDR3 sequence is CASSPFAGGTGAKNIQYF. The CDR3 DNA follows: TGCGCCAGCAGCCCCTTTGCGGGGGGGACTGGCGCCAAAAACATTCAGTACTTC.

This clone was seen only once. This sequence joins TRBV5-1 and TRBJ2-5; D is possibly TRBD1 (6 bases). Germline CDR1 and CDR2: SGHRS and YFSETQ. The germline V and J ends were trimmed by 4 bases and 5 bases, with 21 bases remaining between them. This CDR3 has 16 residues. The CDR3 sequence is CASSAQPGEGVETQYF. The CDR3 coding sequence is TGCGCCAGCAGCGCTCAACCAGGGGAAGGGGTGGAGACCCAGTACTTC.